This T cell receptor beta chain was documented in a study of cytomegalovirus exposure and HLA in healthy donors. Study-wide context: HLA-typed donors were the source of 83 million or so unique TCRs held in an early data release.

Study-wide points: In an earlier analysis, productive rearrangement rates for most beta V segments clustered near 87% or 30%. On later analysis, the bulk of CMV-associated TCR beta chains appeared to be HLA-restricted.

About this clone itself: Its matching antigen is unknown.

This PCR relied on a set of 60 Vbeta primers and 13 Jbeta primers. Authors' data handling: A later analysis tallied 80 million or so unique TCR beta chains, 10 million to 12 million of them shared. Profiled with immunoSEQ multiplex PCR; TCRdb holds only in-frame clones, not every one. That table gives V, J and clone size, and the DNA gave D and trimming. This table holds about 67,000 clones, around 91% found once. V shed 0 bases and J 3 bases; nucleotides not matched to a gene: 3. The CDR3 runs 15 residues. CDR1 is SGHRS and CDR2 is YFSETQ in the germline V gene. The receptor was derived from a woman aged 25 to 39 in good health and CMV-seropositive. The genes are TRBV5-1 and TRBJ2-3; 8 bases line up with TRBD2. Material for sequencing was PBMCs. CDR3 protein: CASSLAGRATDTQYF. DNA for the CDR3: TGCGCCAGCAGCTTGGCCGGGAGGGCTACAGATACGCAGTATTTT.